A selection of T cell receptor beta chains follows, all from one sample in a study of graft-versus-host responses after intestinal transplantation. TCRdb keeps only in-frame clones here, not all; method: immunoSEQ multiplex PCR. The sample has about 73,000 clones; almost 90% are singletons. These receptors are not linked to any known antigen. Source: unstimulated CD8+ T cells sorted from spleen or lymph node cells, taken before transplant. The receptors were sampled from a human donor who was the organ donor for an intestinal transplant. Both conserved end residues are part of each CDR3. The D gene is left open where the match is weak. Size is stated for part of the rows, as once, few or many counts, or as a class when the clone is expanded.

j_call: TRBJ1-2; d_call: -; v_call: TRBV9; clone_size: -; cdr3_nt: TGTGCCAGCAGCGTAGGGGGCGGTAACTATGGCTACACCTTC; cdr3_aa: CASSVGGGNYGYTF
j_call: TRBJ2-1; d_call: -; v_call: TRBV7-9; clone_size: -; cdr3_nt: TGTGCCAGCAGCCATGGGGCTTATGAGCAGTTCTTC; cdr3_aa: CASSHGAYEQFF
j_call: TRBJ1-3; d_call: -; v_call: TRBV5-4; clone_size: -; cdr3_nt: TGTGCCAGCAGACCCTGGGGCGATGCCTCTGGAAACACCATATATTTT; cdr3_aa: CASRPWGDASGNTIYF
j_call: TRBJ1-2; d_call: TRBD1; v_call: TRBV29-1; clone_size: -; cdr3_nt: TGCAGCGTTGAAGGGGCAGGGGGCTATGGCTACACCTTC; cdr3_aa: CSVEGAGGYGYTF
j_call: TRBJ2-1; d_call: -; v_call: TRBV9; clone_size: few; cdr3_nt: TGTGCCAGCAGCGTAGGTGGCGGGGGCCTGAATGAGCAGTTCTTC; cdr3_aa: CASSVGGGGLNEQFF
j_call: TRBJ2-3; d_call: -; v_call: TRBV5-6; clone_size: -; cdr3_nt: TGTGCCAGCAGCTTGGACAGCTACACAGATACGCAGTATTTT; cdr3_aa: CASSLDSYTDTQYF
j_call: TRBJ1-2; d_call: TRBD1; v_call: TRBV7-4; clone_size: -; cdr3_nt: TGTGCCAGCAGCATAATCTACAGGGGGATGAGGGGCTACACCTTC; cdr3_aa: CASSIIYRGMRGYTF
j_call: TRBJ2-2; d_call: -; v_call: TRBV28; clone_size: -; cdr3_nt: TGTGCCAGCAGTTTACAGGGAAACACCGGGGAGCTGTTTTTT; cdr3_aa: CASSLQGNTGELFF
j_call: TRBJ2-1; d_call: -; v_call: TRBV20-1; clone_size: -; cdr3_nt: TGCAGTGCTAGATCGGTCAATGAGCAGTTCTTC; cdr3_aa: CSARSVNEQFF
j_call: TRBJ2-5; d_call: -; v_call: TRBV10-2; clone_size: -; cdr3_nt: TGCGCCAGCAGTGATACCGGGATTAAAGAGACCCAGTACTTC; cdr3_aa: CASSDTGIKETQYF
j_call: TRBJ1-5; d_call: TRBD1; v_call: TRBV27; clone_size: -; cdr3_nt: TGTGCCAGCAGACAGGGGGCAGGAGGAAGGAATCAGCCCCAGCATTTT; cdr3_aa: CASRQGAGGRNQPQHF
j_call: TRBJ1-5; d_call: TRBD1; v_call: TRBV2; clone_size: -; cdr3_nt: TGTGCCAGCAGTGTAGGGACAGCTGATTCATTAGCAGCCCAGCATTTT; cdr3_aa: CASSVGTADSLAAQHF
j_call: TRBJ1-5; d_call: TRBD1; v_call: TRBV4-1; clone_size: -; cdr3_nt: TGCGCCAGCAGCCCAACGACAGGGCTTGGCAATCAGCCCCAGCATTTT; cdr3_aa: CASSPTTGLGNQPQHF
j_call: TRBJ1-2; d_call: TRBD1; v_call: TRBV6-1; clone_size: once; cdr3_nt: TGTGCCAGCAGCGGACAGGGGGAGGACTATGGCTACACCTTC; cdr3_aa: CASSGQGEDYGYTF
j_call: TRBJ1-5; d_call: -; v_call: TRBV30; clone_size: -; cdr3_nt: TGTGCCTGGTCTACCCGGACAGATTATAGCAATCAGCCCCAGCATTTT; cdr3_aa: CAWSTRTDYSNQPQHF
j_call: TRBJ2-5; d_call: TRBD2; v_call: TRBV27; clone_size: -; cdr3_nt: TGTGCCAGCAGTTTATCGGGGGGGTACCAAGAGACCCAGTACTTC; cdr3_aa: CASSLSGGYQETQYF
j_call: TRBJ1-1; d_call: -; v_call: TRBV7-3; clone_size: -; cdr3_nt: TGTGCCAGCAGCCAGGGCCCGAACACTGAAGCTTTCTTT; cdr3_aa: CASSQGPNTEAFF
j_call: TRBJ1-6; d_call: TRBD1; v_call: TRBV5-4; clone_size: -; cdr3_nt: TGTGCCAGCAGCTTAGGGACAGCCCTTAATTCACCCCTCCACTTT; cdr3_aa: CASSLGTALNSPLHF
j_call: TRBJ2-2; d_call: -; v_call: TRBV9; clone_size: -; cdr3_nt: TGTGCCAGCAGCGCGGCGGACACCGGGGAGCTGTTTTTT; cdr3_aa: CASSAADTGELFF
j_call: TRBJ1-2; d_call: -; v_call: TRBV10-3; clone_size: few; cdr3_nt: TGTGCCATCAGTGGGGGGGAAGGGGGCTACACCTTC; cdr3_aa: CAISGGEGGYTF
j_call: TRBJ2-1; d_call: -; v_call: TRBV10-3; clone_size: -; cdr3_nt: TGTGCCATCAGTGAGAGTGGAGGCTACAATGAGCAGTTCTTC; cdr3_aa: CAISESGGYNEQFF
j_call: TRBJ1-2; d_call: -; v_call: TRBV6-1; clone_size: -; cdr3_nt: TGTGCCAGCAGTGAACTTGCCGGGGGGCCCGGCTATGGCTACACCTTC; cdr3_aa: CASSELAGGPGYGYTF
j_call: TRBJ1-5; d_call: TRBD1; v_call: TRBV7-8; clone_size: -; cdr3_nt: TGTGCCAGCAGCTTAGGAACAGGGGGCAGTCAGCCCCAGCATTTT; cdr3_aa: CASSLGTGGSQPQHF
j_call: TRBJ2-1; d_call: TRBD2; v_call: TRBV28; clone_size: -; cdr3_nt: TGTGCCAGCACCCCGACTAGCGACGCTTACAATGAGCAGTTCTTC; cdr3_aa: CASTPTSDAYNEQFF
j_call: TRBJ2-1; d_call: -; v_call: TRBV2; clone_size: -; cdr3_nt: TGTGCCAGCGCACTACGTGGCGGAACCACGGCGGGGACCTACAATGAGCAGTTCTTC; cdr3_aa: CASALRGGTTAGTYNEQFF
j_call: TRBJ1-1; d_call: TRBD1; v_call: TRBV5-1; clone_size: -; cdr3_nt: TGCGCCAGCACCTTCGGACAGGCGGGAGGTGAAGCTTTCTTT; cdr3_aa: CASTFGQAGGEAFF
j_call: TRBJ1-2; d_call: -; v_call: TRBV5-4; clone_size: -; cdr3_nt: TGTGCCAGCAGCGAAACAGGGTTCGGCTACACCTTC; cdr3_aa: CASSETGFGYTF
j_call: TRBJ1-2; d_call: TRBD1; v_call: TRBV28; clone_size: -; cdr3_nt: TGTGCCAGCAGCCCCTCTATGCGGGACAGGGGGGGCTACACCTTC; cdr3_aa: CASSPSMRDRGGYTF
j_call: TRBJ2-3; d_call: -; v_call: TRBV4-2; clone_size: -; cdr3_nt: TGTGCCAGCCGTCGGCTAGTCAGCACAGATACGCAGTATTTT; cdr3_aa: CASRRLVSTDTQYF
j_call: TRBJ2-6; d_call: -; v_call: TRBV27; clone_size: -; cdr3_nt: TGTGCCAGCAGTTCCTTAGACCAGGGGTCTGGGGCCAACGTCCTGACTTTC; cdr3_aa: CASSSLDQGSGANVLTF
j_call: TRBJ2-1; d_call: TRBD1; v_call: TRBV4-3; clone_size: -; cdr3_nt: TGCGCCAGCAGCCAACCTTCTACATTGGGACAGGGGGTCATGGATGAGCAGTTCTTC; cdr3_aa: CASSQPSTLGQGVMDEQFF
j_call: TRBJ2-2; d_call: TRBD1; v_call: TRBV9; clone_size: -; cdr3_nt: TGTGCCAGCAGCGTAGATGAGACAGGGGCGAACACCGGGGAGCTGTTTTTT; cdr3_aa: CASSVDETGANTGELFF
j_call: TRBJ2-1; d_call: TRBD1; v_call: TRBV25-1; clone_size: -; cdr3_nt: TGTGCCAGCAGTGAGACAGGGTACAATGAGCAGTTCTTC; cdr3_aa: CASSETGYNEQFF
j_call: TRBJ1-6; d_call: -; v_call: TRBV4-1; clone_size: -; cdr3_nt: TGCGCCAGCAGCCCGAGGCCTCAGGGGAGAAGTTCACCCCTCCACTTT; cdr3_aa: CASSPRPQGRSSPLHF
j_call: TRBJ1-2; d_call: -; v_call: TRBV19; clone_size: -; cdr3_nt: TGTGCCAGTAGTGTTCGGGAGTACTTGTATGGCTACACCTTC; cdr3_aa: CASSVREYLYGYTF
j_call: TRBJ1-2; d_call: TRBD1; v_call: TRBV19; clone_size: -; cdr3_nt: TGTGCCAGTAGTATAGGGACAGGGAACTTTGGAGAAGACTATGGCTACACCTTC; cdr3_aa: CASSIGTGNFGEDYGYTF
j_call: TRBJ1-2; d_call: TRBD1; v_call: TRBV5-4; clone_size: -; cdr3_nt: TGTGCCAGCAGCCACCTGACAGGGGGTTTAACTAACTATGGCTACACCTTC; cdr3_aa: CASSHLTGGLTNYGYTF